This T cell receptor beta chain was profiled in a study of response to subunit inactivated influenza vaccine. Study results and caveats: It was suggested by the authors that few new T cells are recruited by each seasonal influenza vaccination.

The CDR3 covers 15 residues. The ends were cut back, 6 bases at V and 3 bases at J, with 18 bases in the middle. CDR1 MDHEN and CDR2 SYDVKM come from the germline V gene. As for this clonotype: The antigen is not known.

TCRdb re-called the RT-PCR reads through MiXCR, storing one row per CDR3 protein. The table has 150,000 or so distinct CDR3 sequences, 11% seen once. Sequenced material: non-naive T cells sorted from PBMCs, taken about 6 weeks after vaccination. The receptor comes from a man aged 45-65 years who received an inactivated influenza vaccine. The V gene is TRBV28, the J gene TRBJ2-7; D remains ambiguous. The CDR3 region is CASRQTWGTLYEQYF. The CDR3 DNA reads TGTGCCAGCAGACAGACCTGGGGAACCCTCTACGAGCAGTACTTC. Full variable domain (outside the CDR3, taken from reference TRBV28 and TRBJ2-7): DVKVTQSSRYLVKRTGEKVFLECVQDMDHENMFWYRQDPGLGLRLIYFSYDVKMKEKGDIPEGYSVSREKKERFSLILESASTNQTSMYLCASRQTWGTLYEQYFGPGTRLTVT.